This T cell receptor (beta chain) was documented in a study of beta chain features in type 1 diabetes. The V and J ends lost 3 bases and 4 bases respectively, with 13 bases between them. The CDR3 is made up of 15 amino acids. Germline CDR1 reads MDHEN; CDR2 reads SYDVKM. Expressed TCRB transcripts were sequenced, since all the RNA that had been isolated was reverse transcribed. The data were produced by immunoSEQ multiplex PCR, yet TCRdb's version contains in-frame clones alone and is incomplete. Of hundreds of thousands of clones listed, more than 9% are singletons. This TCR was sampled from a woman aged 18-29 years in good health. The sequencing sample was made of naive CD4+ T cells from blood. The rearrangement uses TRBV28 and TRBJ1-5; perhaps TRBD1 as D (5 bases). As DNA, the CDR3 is TGTGCCAGCAGTTTCGTTTTGGGGGGAAATCAGCCCCAGCATTTT. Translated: CASSFVLGGNQPQHF.